This TCR beta chain was sequenced in a study of blood T cell repertoires in COVID-19. At the level of the study: The study drew acute and convalescent COVID-19 samples from the United States, Italy and Spain.

Germline CDR1 and CDR2: GTSNPN and SVGIG (reference sequence). The V and J ends lost 0 bases and 4 bases, in that order; junction bases with no gene match: 4. This CDR3 has 14 residues. In the study's own analysis: Amplification of reference gene primers was used by the study to estimate nucleated cell counts. Sequenced by immunoSEQ multiplex PCR; TCRdb stores in-frame clones only, minus some. The DNA gave D and trimming, while V, J and clone size come from that table. The table has 250,000 to 300,000 clones, over 75% seen once; the top ten hold around a sixth. Participants reported their clinical history, and cohort assignment relied on those reports.

This receptor was taken from a man between 18 and 29 years old who had recovered from COVID-19. Sequencing was carried out using PBMCs or T cells enriched from blood (not recorded which). The chain employs TRBV30 and TRBJ2-5; 8 nucleotides align to TRBD1. The CDR3 loop reads CAWSVSGGGETQYF. The CDR3 DNA reads TGTGCCTGGAGTGTGTCAGGGGGCGGAGAGACCCAGTACTTC.